This T cell receptor (beta chain) comes out of a study of blood T cell repertoires in COVID-19. Study-level information: Material from acute and convalescent COVID-19 was sourced from the United States, Italy and Spain. T cells, B-cell-depleted T cells, or PBMCs provided the cDNA or gDNA that served as material.

Original processing methods: Estimated nucleated cell counts came from reference gene primer amplification. Profiling relied on immunoSEQ multiplex PCR, and the TCRdb table lists in-frame clones only, not all of them. The V and J calls and clone size were taken over from that table, and D and trimming were inferred from the DNA. The sample has 55,000 to 65,000 clones; about 90% are singletons. Per germline, CDR1 SGHRS and CDR2 YFSETQ. This CDR3 spans 14 amino acids. The V and J ends lost 3 bases and 0 bases, in that order; junction bases with no gene match: 2. The sequencing input was peripheral blood. The clonotype originates from a man in his 60s with acute or convalescent COVID-19. This sequence joins TRBV5-1 and TRBJ2-7; 8 bases are shared with TRBD1. CDR3 sequence: CASSWGTGSYEQYF. DNA for the CDR3: TGCGCCAGCAGCTGGGGGACAGGCTCCTACGAGCAGTACTTC.